The 20 T cell receptor beta chains given below trace back to one sample, sequenced in a study of response to subunit inactivated influenza vaccine (dated by TCRdb to between 2018 and 2020). Library preparation was by RT-PCR. Sequencing took place on an Illumina HiSeq 2500. TCRdb reprocessing: public reads trimmed at Q25 with fastp, clones called with MiXCR, in-frame beta chains kept. Each CDR3 protein appears once, grouped with its most common genes and DNA. For this sample the table gives about 570,000 distinct CDR3 sequences, of which around 10% were detected only once. Approximately 10% of the sample is in the top ten clones. The same data also went into a second study, on T cells expressing NK-cell markers. The second study, in turn, reports: TCR beta cDNA libraries were prepared using 5'RACE template switching, which introduced a universal primer site and unique molecular identifiers.

The sequencing used PBMCs from blood, collected on the day of vaccination. These receptors came from a man aged 50-59 years who received an inactivated influenza vaccine. Donor details come from another sample of the same person, matched by shared clones.

This sequence joins TRBV6-5 and TRBJ1-3, with D possibly being TRBD1 (5 bases). Germline assignment: CDR1 MNHEY and CDR2 SVGAGI. The CDR3 contains 17 residues. With 0 bases removed from V and 0 bases from J, the gap between germline ends came to 12 bases. CDR3 protein: CASSYSVQGASGNTIYF. The CDR3 DNA is TGTGCCAGCAGTTACTCGGTTCAGGGAGCCTCTGGAAACACCATATATTTT.

This clonotype was seen only a few times. This chain's CDR3 is CASSLEGTRPSDTQYF. In nucleotides, the CDR3 is TGTGCCAGCAGCTTAGAAGGGACTCGTCCTTCAGATACGCAGTATTTT. This chain uses TRBV7-9 with TRBJ2-3; the D gene is possibly TRBD2 (6 bases). The CDR3 runs to 16 residues. The V end lost 1 base, the J end lost 4 bases, and 15 bases lay between the germline ends. Germline V lookup: CDR1 SEHNR, CDR2 FQNEAQ (reference sequence).

In this sample, this clonotype turned up many times. The rearrangement uses TRBV5-6 and TRBJ1-1; D not resolved. V was trimmed by 4 bases and J by 5 bases, leaving 18 bases between them. Germline CDR1 and CDR2: SGHDT and YYEEEE. The length of the CDR3 is 15 residues. The CDR3 protein is CASSLTRKWETEAFF. DNA for the CDR3: TGTGCCAGCAGCCTAACCCGGAAGTGGGAGACTGAAGCTTTCTTT.

This clonotype showed up just a few times. J is TRBJ1-4 and V is TRBV6-1; no definite D call. Between the trimmed V and J ends, which lost 6 bases and 7 bases, there was a span of 15 bases. This CDR3 has 14 amino acids. The germline V gene encodes CDR1 MNHNS and CDR2 SASEGT. The CDR3, as DNA: TGTGCCAGCAGGGACGAGGGTGCGGGTGAAAAACTGTTTTTT. This sequence encodes CASRDEGAGEKLFF.

V gene TRBV7-9 combines with J gene TRBJ2-7, with D maybe TRBD2 (7 bases). CDR1 is SEHNR and CDR2 is FQNEAQ in the germline V gene (reference sequence). The CDR3 is 14 residues long. V was trimmed by 2 bases and J by 4 bases, leaving 12 bases between them. CDR3: CASSLRGGQYEQYF. In nucleotides, the CDR3 is TGTGCCAGCAGCTTAAGGGGGGGGCAGTACGAGCAGTACTTC.

This clonotype was recorded a few times. The chain couples TRBV7-2 to TRBJ2-3, with 10 nucleotides matching TRBD2. Trimming took 0 bases from V and 2 from J; bases not matched to a gene: 2. This CDR3 spans 16 amino acids. Germline lookup yields CDR1 SGHTA and CDR2 FQGNSA. The CDR3 DNA sequence: TGTGCCAGCAGCTTAGCTAGCGGGAGGAACACAGATACGCAGTATTTT. This gives the protein CASSLASGRNTDTQYF.

At least ten counts were recorded for this clonotype. The chain combines TRBV4-1 with TRBJ2-7, with a possible D match to TRBD1 (5 bases). V shed 1 base and J shed 0 bases, with 7 bases lying between them. There are 14 residues in the CDR3. CDR1 is MGHRA and CDR2 is YSYEKL in the germline V gene. The CDR3 reads CASSQGQYSYEQYF. Here the CDR3 DNA reads TGCGCCAGCAGCCAAGGACAGTACTCCTACGAGCAGTACTTC.

The chain links TRBV5-1 to TRBJ2-2; possibly TRBD1 for D (6 bases). CDR3 size: 16 residues. Trimming left V 0 bases short and J 5 bases short, with 14 bases between. Germline-derived CDR1 and CDR2 are SGHRS and YFSETQ. DNA of the CDR3: TGCGCCAGCAGCTTGGATAGACAGGAAGGGACCGGGGAGCTGTTTTTT. Protein: CASSLDRQEGTGELFF.

In its sample, this clonotype was seen once. This chain uses TRBV4-3 with TRBJ2-3; D gene unclear. CDR1 LGHNA and CDR2 YSLEER come from the germline V gene. This CDR3 region has 15 residues. With 0 bases removed from V and 2 bases from J, the gap between germline ends came to 9 bases. Here the CDR3 DNA reads TGCGCCAGCAGCCAAGATGGTCAGCACACAGATACGCAGTATTTT. Its translation is CASSQDGQHTDTQYF.

This clonotype showed up just a few times. The genes are TRBV29-1 and TRBJ2-7; a possible D gene is TRBD1 (6 bases). V was pared by 7 bases and J by 5 bases, with 18 bases between. Per the germline V gene, CDR1 is SQVTM and CDR2 is ANQGSEA. The CDR3 is made up of 13 amino acids. The CDR3 reads CSAAYRARNEQYF. The CDR3 DNA sequence: TGCAGCGCAGCGTACAGGGCGCGGAACGAGCAGTACTTC.

V is TRBV20-1 and J is TRBJ1-2; 10 bases are shared with TRBD1. The CDR3 sequence is 16 residues long. V shed 1 base and J 1 base; nucleotides not matched to a gene: 6. Germline V gene sequence: CDR1 DFQATT, CDR2 SNEGSKA (reference sequence). CDR3 amino acids: CSARGGQGRNNYGYTF. In DNA form, the CDR3 reads TGCAGTGCTAGAGGGGGACAGGGGCGCAATAACTATGGCTACACCTTC.

This clonotype was observed a few times. The rearrangement joins TRBV7-9 to TRBJ2-7; 7 bases fit TRBD2. The CDR3 has 14 residues. Germline V gene data show CDR1 as SEHNR and CDR2 as FQNEAQ (reference sequence). Trimming at V came to 0 bases and at J to 2 bases, leaving 1 base not matched to a gene. The CDR3 nucleotides are TGTGCCAGCAGCTTAGCGGGACTACCCTACGAGCAGTACTTC. Its protein product is CASSLAGLPYEQYF.

This clonotype appeared a few times. CDR3 bases: TGTGCCAGCAGCTTGGGCGCTAGCGGGAGACCCAATGAGCAGTTCTTC. Protein product: CASSLGASGRPNEQFF. The rearrangement joins TRBV5-5 to TRBJ2-1; 10 positions agree with TRBD2. The CDR3 totals 16 residues. Germline values: CDR1 SGHKS, CDR2 YYEKEE (reference sequence). Germline trimming cut 0 bases from V and 6 bases from J; bases unmatched to any gene: 6.

This clonotype was seen more than once but under ten times. This sequence joins TRBV20-1 and TRBJ2-2; 7 nucleotides align to TRBD1. Germline loops: CDR1 DFQATT, CDR2 SNEGSKA (reference sequence). V lost 2 bases and J lost 5; bases outside the gene matches: 8. CDR3 length equals 15 residues. Here the CDR3 reads CSARKGGPRTGELFF. The DNA for the CDR3 is TGCAGTGCTAGAAAAGGGGGCCCGAGAACCGGGGAGCTGTTTTTT.

This clonotype was counted at least ten times. The rearrangement uses TRBV10-3 and TRBJ1-1; D gene uncertain. This CDR3 has 14 amino acids. V was trimmed by 4 bases and J by 2 bases, leaving 11 bases between them. Germline CDR1 ENHRY, CDR2 SYGVKD. In nucleotides, the CDR3 is TGTGCCATCAGTGCTTTGGGCGGTAACACTGAAGCTTTCTTT. This codes for CAISALGGNTEAFF.

This chain connects TRBV27 to TRBJ2-5; TRBD2 aligns across 8 bases. The V segment lost 3 bases and the J segment 4 bases; nucleotides outside the gene matches: 7. This CDR3 comprises 15 residues. The V gene's germline CDR1 is MNHEY and CDR2 SMNVEV (reference sequence). The CDR3 region is CASSFSGAVGETQYF. CDR3 sequence (DNA): TGTGCCAGCAGTTTTAGCGGGGCAGTCGGAGAGACCCAGTACTTC.

V gene TRBV9 combines with J gene TRBJ1-4; possibly TRBD1 for D (6 bases). Trimming left V 6 bases short and J 3 bases short, with 15 bases between. This CDR3 is built from 15 residues. Germline V gene sequence: CDR1 SGDLS, CDR2 YYNGEE. CDR3 nucleotide sequence: TGTGCCAGCACAAAGGGGGGAACGGCTAATGAAAAACTGTTTTTT. It yields the protein CASTKGGTANEKLFF.

The V call is TRBV4-1, the J call TRBJ2-7; weak D call: TRBD1 (6 bases). Germline V gene sequence: CDR1 MGHRA, CDR2 YSYEKL. CDR3 size: 15 residues. V shed 2 bases and J shed 7 bases, with 18 bases lying between them. CDR3 DNA sequence: TGCGCCAGCAGCCAATTTGTGGGGTCCAGGGGTGAGCAGTACTTC. Its translation is CASSQFVGSRGEQYF.

This sequence joins TRBV7-3 and TRBJ2-2; 9 bases align to TRBD2. CDR3 length: 16 residues. Trimming at V came to 1 base and at J to 4 bases, leaving 4 bases not matched to a gene. Germline V lookup: CDR1 SGHTA, CDR2 FQGTGA. The DNA for the CDR3 is TGTGCCAGCAGCTTAAACCCAGCGGGAGGCACCGGGGAGCTGTTTTTT. Its translation: CASSLNPAGGTGELFF.

The chain combines TRBV20-1 with TRBJ2-7; D is unclear. Germline CDR1 DFQATT, CDR2 SNEGSKA (reference sequence). Trimming cost V 6 bases and J 1 base, with 22 bases left between them. The CDR3 is 16 amino acids. The CDR3 is CSAANPHHDLSYEQYF. The CDR3, as DNA: TGCAGTGCCGCTAACCCGCACCACGATTTATCCTACGAGCAGTACTTC.